The clone carrying this T cell receptor beta chain was picked up many times. What it binds is not known. Germline CDR1 reads SGHRS; CDR2 reads YFSETQ. The ends were cut back, 1 base at V and 3 bases at J, with 10 bases in the middle. The CDR3 is made up of 14 amino acids. The sample originates from a study of T cells after yellow fever vaccination. Whole-study findings and limits: FACS-sorted repertoires might harbor abundant contaminating clonotypes from the bulk population.

Via MiXCR, TCRdb re-called the 5' RACE reads, giving one row per CDR3 protein. In the table there are 300,000 or so distinct CDR3 sequences, roughly 8.4% of which are singletons. The TCR comes from a man in his late teens or twenties who received the YFV17D yellow fever vaccine. The rearrangement links TRBV5-1 to TRBJ1-1, with D possibly matching TRBD1 (6 bases). The sample was PBMCs, taken roughly 45 days after the first yellow fever vaccination. This CDR3 is CASSLRGAYTEAFF. The CDR3 bases are TGCGCCAGCAGCTTGCGGGGGGCGTACACTGAAGCTTTCTTT.